The rows below give T cell receptor beta chains drawn from one sample of a study of blood T cell repertoires in COVID-19. Assay: immunoSEQ multiplex PCR; the TCRdb copy retains only in-frame clones and omits some. This sample has some 38,000 clones, with around 73% found just once. Sequencing was done on a sample of peripheral blood. The origin of the receptors is a man in his 70s with acute or convalescent COVID-19. Both conserved end residues are part of each CDR3. The order of the fields is D gene, J gene, clone size, V gene, CDR3 DNA, CDR3 protein. The D gene is left open where the match is weak. The listing skips clone size in some rows; elsewhere it reads once, few, many or a size class.

NA TRBJ1-2 NA TRBV25-1 TGTGCCAGCAGTGAACAGGCGCAGTATGGCTACACCTTC CASSEQAQYGYTF
TRBD2 TRBJ2-1 once TRBV11-3 TGTGCCAGCAGCTTAGAGGCGGGGGGCAATGAGCAGTTCTTC CASSLEAGGNEQFF
TRBD2 TRBJ2-1 NA TRBV29-1 TGCAGCGTCACCGGGACTAGCGGGAGAAGCTCCTACAATGAGCAGTTCTTC CSVTGTSGRSSYNEQFF
NA TRBJ1-1 NA TRBV6-1 TGTGCCAGCAGTGAAGCACACCTTCGAATGAACACTGAAGCTTTCTTT CASSEAHLRMNTEAFF
NA TRBJ1-2 NA TRBV29-1 TGCAGCGTTCTTCGCGGCTATGGCTACACCTTC CSVLRGYGYTF
NA TRBJ2-7 few TRBV6-5 TGTGCCAGCAGTCATGGGGCAGGTCCCTACGAGCAGTACTTC CASSHGAGPYEQYF
TRBD1 TRBJ1-2 few TRBV15 TGTGCCACCAGCGGAGACAGGGGGGCTAACTATGGCTACACCTTC CATSGDRGANYGYTF
TRBD1 TRBJ1-2 NA TRBV27 TGTGCCAGCAGTTGGGACAGGGGGGGCTATGGCTACACCTTC CASSWDRGGYGYTF
NA TRBJ1-3 NA TRBV19 TGTGCCAGTAGTATATCTGGACAGTCTGGAAACACCATATATTTT CASSISGQSGNTIYF
TRBD2 TRBJ2-7 NA TRBV6-2/TRBV6-3 TGTGCCAGCAGTTCCCTACTAGCGGGGGGCTCTTGGGAGCAGTACTTC CASSSLLAGGSWEQYF
TRBD1 TRBJ1-1 NA TRBV5-1 TGCGCCAGCAGCTCGGAGGACAGGGGGCCTGAAGCTTTCTTT CASSSEDRGPEAFF
NA TRBJ2-5 few TRBV2 TGTGCCAGCAGTGAAGCGCTGAATATTCAGGAGACCCAGTACTTC CASSEALNIQETQYF
TRBD1 TRBJ2-1 NA TRBV14 TGTGCCAGCAGCCAAGATAGTACAGGGGCCTACAATGAGCAGTTCTTC CASSQDSTGAYNEQFF
TRBD2 TRBJ2-3 NA TRBV2 TGTGCCAGCAGCGCTTCTAGCGGGGGGGCAGATACGCAGTATTTT CASSASSGGADTQYF
TRBD2 TRBJ2-2 NA TRBV5-5 TGTGCCAGCAGGTTCGGGGGGGACACCGGGGAGCTGTTTTTT CASRFGGDTGELFF
TRBD1 TRBJ2-5 few TRBV7-6 TGTGCCAGCAGCGCCTGGACAGGGGGAGGAGAGACCCAGTACTTC CASSAWTGGGETQYF
NA TRBJ1-5 NA TRBV28 TGTGCCAGCAGAAATACTAGAACAGAATTTCCTTATAGCAATCAGCCCCAGCATTTT CASRNTRTEFPYSNQPQHF
TRBD2 TRBJ2-1 NA TRBV19 TGTGCCAGTAAGGCTAGCGGGAGTGGTGAGCAGTTCTTC CASKASGSGEQFF
NA TRBJ2-3 NA TRBV19 TGTGCCAGTAGTATAGGGGAGAGCCATACGCAGTATTTT CASSIGESHTQYF